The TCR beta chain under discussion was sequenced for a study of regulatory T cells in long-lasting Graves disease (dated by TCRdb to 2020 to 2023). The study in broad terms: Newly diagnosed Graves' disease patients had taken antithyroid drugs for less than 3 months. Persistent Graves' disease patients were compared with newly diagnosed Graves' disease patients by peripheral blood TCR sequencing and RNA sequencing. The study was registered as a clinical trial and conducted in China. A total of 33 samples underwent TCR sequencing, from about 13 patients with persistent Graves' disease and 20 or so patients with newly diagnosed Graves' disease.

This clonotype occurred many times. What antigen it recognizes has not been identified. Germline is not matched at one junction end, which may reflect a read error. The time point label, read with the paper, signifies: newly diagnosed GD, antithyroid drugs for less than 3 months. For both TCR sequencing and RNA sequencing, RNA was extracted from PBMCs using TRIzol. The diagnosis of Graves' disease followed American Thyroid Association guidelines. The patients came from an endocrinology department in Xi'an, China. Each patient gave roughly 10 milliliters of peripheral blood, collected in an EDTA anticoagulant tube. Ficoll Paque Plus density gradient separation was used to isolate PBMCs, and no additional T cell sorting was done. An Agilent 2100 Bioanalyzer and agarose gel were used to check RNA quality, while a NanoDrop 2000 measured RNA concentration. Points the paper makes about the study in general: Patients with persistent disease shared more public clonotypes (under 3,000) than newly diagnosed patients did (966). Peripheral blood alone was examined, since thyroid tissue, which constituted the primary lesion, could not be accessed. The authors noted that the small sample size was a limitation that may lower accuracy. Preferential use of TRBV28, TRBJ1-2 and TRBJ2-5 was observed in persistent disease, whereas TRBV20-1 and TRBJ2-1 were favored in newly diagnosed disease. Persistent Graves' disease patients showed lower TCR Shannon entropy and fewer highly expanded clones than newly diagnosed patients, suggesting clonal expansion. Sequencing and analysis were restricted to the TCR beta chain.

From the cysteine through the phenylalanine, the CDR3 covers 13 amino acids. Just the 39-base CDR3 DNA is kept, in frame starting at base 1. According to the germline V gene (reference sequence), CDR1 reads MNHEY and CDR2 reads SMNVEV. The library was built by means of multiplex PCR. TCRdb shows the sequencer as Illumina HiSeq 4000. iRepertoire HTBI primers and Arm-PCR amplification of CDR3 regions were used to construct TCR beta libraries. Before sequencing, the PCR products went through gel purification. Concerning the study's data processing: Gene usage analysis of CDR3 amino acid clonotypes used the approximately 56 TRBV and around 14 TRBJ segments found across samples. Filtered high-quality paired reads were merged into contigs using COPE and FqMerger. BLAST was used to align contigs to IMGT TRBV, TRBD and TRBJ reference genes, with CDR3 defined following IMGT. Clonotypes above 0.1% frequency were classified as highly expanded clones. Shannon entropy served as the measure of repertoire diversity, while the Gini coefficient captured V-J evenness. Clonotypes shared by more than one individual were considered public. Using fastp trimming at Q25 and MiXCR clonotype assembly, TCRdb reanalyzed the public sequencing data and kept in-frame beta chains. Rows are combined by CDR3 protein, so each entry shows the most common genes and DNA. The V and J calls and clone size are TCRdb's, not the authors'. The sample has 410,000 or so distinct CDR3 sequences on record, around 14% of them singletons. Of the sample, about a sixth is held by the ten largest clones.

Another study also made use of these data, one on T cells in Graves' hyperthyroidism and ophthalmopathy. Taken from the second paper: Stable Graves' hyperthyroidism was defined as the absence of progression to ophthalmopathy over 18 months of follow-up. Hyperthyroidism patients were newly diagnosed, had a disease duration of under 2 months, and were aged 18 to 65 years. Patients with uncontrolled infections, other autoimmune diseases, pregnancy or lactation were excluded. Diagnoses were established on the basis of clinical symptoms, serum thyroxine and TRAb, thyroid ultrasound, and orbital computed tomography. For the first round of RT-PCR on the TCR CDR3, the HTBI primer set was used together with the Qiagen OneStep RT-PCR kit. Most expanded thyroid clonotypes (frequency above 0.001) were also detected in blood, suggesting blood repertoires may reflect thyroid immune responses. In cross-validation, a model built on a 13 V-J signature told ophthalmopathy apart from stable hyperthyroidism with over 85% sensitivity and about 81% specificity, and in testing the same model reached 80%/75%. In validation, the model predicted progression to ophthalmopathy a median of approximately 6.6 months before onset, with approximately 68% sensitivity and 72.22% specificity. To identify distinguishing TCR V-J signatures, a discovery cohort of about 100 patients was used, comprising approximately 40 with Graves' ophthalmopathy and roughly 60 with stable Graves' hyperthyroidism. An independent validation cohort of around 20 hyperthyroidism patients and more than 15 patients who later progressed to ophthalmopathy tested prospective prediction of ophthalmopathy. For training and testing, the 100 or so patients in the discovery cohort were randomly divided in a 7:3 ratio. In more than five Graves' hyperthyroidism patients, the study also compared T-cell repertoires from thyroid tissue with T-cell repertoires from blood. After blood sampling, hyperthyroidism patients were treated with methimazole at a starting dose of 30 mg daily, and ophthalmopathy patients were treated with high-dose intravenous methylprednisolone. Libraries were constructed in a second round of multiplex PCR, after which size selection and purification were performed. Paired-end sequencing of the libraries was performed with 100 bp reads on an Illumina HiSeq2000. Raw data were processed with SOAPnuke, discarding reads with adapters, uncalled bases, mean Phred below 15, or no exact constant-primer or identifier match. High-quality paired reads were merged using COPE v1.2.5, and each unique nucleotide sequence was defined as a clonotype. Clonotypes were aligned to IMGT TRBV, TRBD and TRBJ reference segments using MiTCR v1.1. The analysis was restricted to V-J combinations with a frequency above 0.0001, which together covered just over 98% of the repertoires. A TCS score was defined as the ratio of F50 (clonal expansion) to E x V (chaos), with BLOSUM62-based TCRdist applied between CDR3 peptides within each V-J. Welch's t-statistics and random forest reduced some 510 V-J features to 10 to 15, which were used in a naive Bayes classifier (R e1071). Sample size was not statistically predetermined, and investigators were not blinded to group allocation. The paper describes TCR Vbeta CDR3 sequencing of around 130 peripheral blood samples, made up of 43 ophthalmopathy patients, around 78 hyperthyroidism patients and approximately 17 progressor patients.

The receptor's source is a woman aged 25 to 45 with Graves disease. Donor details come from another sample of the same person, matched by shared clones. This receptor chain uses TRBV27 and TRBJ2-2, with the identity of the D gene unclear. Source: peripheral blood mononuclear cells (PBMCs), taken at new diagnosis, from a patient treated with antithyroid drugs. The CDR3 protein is CASSLARTGELFF. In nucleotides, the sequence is TGCGCCAGCAGCTTGGCCCGGACCGGGGAGCTGTTTTTT.